A single sample is the source of the 20 T cell receptor beta chains below, sequenced in a study of T cell responses to AZD1222 COVID-19 vaccine. The method was immunoSEQ multiplex PCR; TCRdb's version includes in-frame clones alone and lacks a portion of them. The sample lists around 140,000 clones; 80% to 90% were seen once. The sample consisted of peripheral blood, taken on day 0 of AZD1222 vaccination. Receptor source: an adult in good health.

The chain joins TRBV27 to TRBJ2-4; D perhaps matches TRBD2 (6 bases). The CDR3 is made up of 14 amino acids. Germline-derived CDR1 and CDR2 are MNHEY and SMNVEV (reference sequence). Deletions cut 5 bases from V and 6 bases from J, with 14 bases between. For the CDR3, the DNA is TGTGCCAGCAGTCCACCCCGGGGGAGAAACATTCAGTACTTC. As protein: CASSPPRGRNIQYF.

The chain links TRBV19 to TRBJ1-6; D gene uncertain. Germline CDR1 and CDR2: LNHDA and SQIVND (reference sequence). This CDR3 comprises 15 residues. The V end lost 4 bases, the J end lost 4 bases, and 11 bases lay between the germline ends. The CDR3 spells CASSTPGIYNSPLHF. CDR3 DNA sequence: TGTGCCAGTAGTACACCGGGGATTTATAATTCACCCCTCCACTTT. The full variable domain, with the rest looked up from reference TRBV19 and TRBJ1-6, is DGGITQSPKYLFRKEGQNVTLSCEQNLNHDAMYWYRQDPGQGLRLIYYSQIVNDFQKGDIAEGYSVSREKKESFPLTVTSAQKNPTAFYLCASSTPGIYNSPLHFGNGTRLTVT.

V gene TRBV5-1 combines with J gene TRBJ2-3, with D possibly TRBD1 on 5 matching bases. V lost 2 bases and J lost 0, with 10 bases in between. This CDR3 is built from 15 residues. Germline loops: CDR1 SGHRS, CDR2 YFSETQ. CDR3 nucleotide sequence: TGCGCCAGCAGCTTTCAGGCAGGGAGCACAGATACGCAGTATTTT. Translated: CASSFQAGSTDTQYF.

The rearrangement links TRBV11-1 to TRBJ2-5; 9 bases are shared with TRBD1. This CDR3 is 15 amino acids long. CDR1 is SGHAT, CDR2 FQDESV, per germline (reference sequence). V dropped 0 bases and J dropped 5; count of bases not matched to a gene: 4. The CDR3 DNA reads TGTGCCAGCAGCTTAGCACAGGGGGCCATGGAGACCCAGTACTTC. Protein sequence: CASSLAQGAMETQYF. Full variable domain (remainder filled in from reference TRBV11-1 and TRBJ2-5): EAEVAQSPRYKITEKSQAVAFWCDPISGHATLYWYRQILGQGPELLVQFQDESVVDDSQLPKDRFSAERLKGVDSTLKIQPAELGDSAMYLCASSLAQGAMETQYFGPGTRLLVL.

The J gene is TRBJ2-1, the V gene TRBV10-3; D ambiguous. The CDR3 has 13 amino acids. Trimming removed 0 bases from V and 6 bases from J, with 6 bases in between. Germline loops: CDR1 ENHRY, CDR2 SYGVKD. The CDR3 coding sequence is TGTGCCATCAGTGAGTCGGTGGGCAATGAGCAGTTCTTC. This gives the protein CAISESVGNEQFF.

The V and J genes are TRBV2 and TRBJ1-1, with D hard to call. Trimming stripped 4 bases from V and 7 bases from J, with 10 bases between. There are 12 residues in the CDR3. Germline lookup yields CDR1 SNHLY and CDR2 FYNNEI. CDR3 nucleotides: TGTGCCAGCAGTGGAGGAGGGTTTGAAGCTTTCTTT. Translation: CASSGGGFEAFF.

The chain employs TRBV15 and TRBJ1-3; D is perhaps TRBD1 (5 bases). V was shortened by 0 bases and J by 3 bases, with 12 bases between the two germline ends. CDR3 length: 16 residues. The germline gives CDR1 LNHNV, CDR2 YYDKDF (reference sequence). The CDR3 here is CATSRDRGVIGNTIYF. Written as DNA, the CDR3 is TGTGCCACCAGCAGAGATCGAGGGGTCATTGGAAACACCATATATTTT. Complete variable domain (other parts from reference TRBV15 and TRBJ1-3): DAMVIQNPRYQVTQFGKPVTLSCSQTLNHNVMYWYQQKSSQAPKLLFHYYDKDFNNEADTPDNFQSRRPNTSFCFLDIRSPGLGDTAMYLCATSRDRGVIGNTIYFGEGSWLTVV.

The J gene is TRBJ2-2, the V gene TRBV7-9, with D possibly being TRBD2 (5 bases). V lost 4 bases to trimming and J lost 4 bases, with 13 bases between them. The germline CDR1 and CDR2 sequences are SEHNR and FQNEAQ (reference sequence). This CDR3 is built from 15 residues. The CDR3 sequence is CASSSSAGSTGELFF. CDR3 DNA sequence: TGTGCCAGCAGCTCCAGCGCGGGTAGCACCGGGGAGCTGTTTTTT. The whole variable domain, filled in from reference TRBV7-9 and TRBJ2-2, reads DTGVSQNPRHKITKRGQNVTFRCDPISEHNRLYWYRQTLGQGPEFLTYFQNEAQLEKSRLLSDRFSAERPKGSFSTLEIQRTEQGDSAMYLCASSSSAGSTGELFFGEGSRLTVL.

The rearrangement links TRBV28 to TRBJ1-1, with D tentatively TRBD1 (5 bases). Trimming shortened V by 6 bases and J by 6 bases, and 14 bases separated the two germline ends. Germline V gene sequence: CDR1 MDHEN, CDR2 SYDVKM. CDR3 size: 13 residues. As DNA, the CDR3 is TGTGCCAGCAGGGACGGGGCGAAGTCTGAAGCTTTCTTT. It specifies CASRDGAKSEAFF.

This sequence joins TRBV30 and TRBJ1-6; D not resolved. V lost 0 bases and J 4 bases, leaving 7 bases between the germline ends. Germline V lookup: CDR1 GTSNPN, CDR2 SVGIG (reference sequence). The CDR3 totals 14 residues. The CDR3 nucleotides are TGTGCCTGGAGTGTACCCGATTATAATTCACCCCTCCACTTT. Translated: CAWSVPDYNSPLHF.

V gene TRBV7-2 combines with J gene TRBJ1-1; D gene unclear. Germline V gene lookup returns CDR1 SGHTA and CDR2 FQGNSA. Deletions cut 2 bases from V and 7 bases from J, with 5 bases between. CDR3 length: 11 residues. The CDR3 bases are TGTGCCAGCAGCTTACATCATGAAGCTTTCTTT. Its protein product is CASSLHHEAFF. Full variable domain (outside the CDR3, taken from reference TRBV7-2 and TRBJ1-1): GAGVSQSPSNKVTEKGKDVELRCDPISGHTALYWYRQSLGQGLEFLIYFQGNSAPDKSGLPSDRFSAERTGGSVSTLTIQRTQQEDSAVYLCASSLHHEAFFGQGTRLTVV.

This clone was observed a handful of times. This chain joins TRBV7-9 and TRBJ1-1; D is unclear. Trimming took 1 base from V and 1 from J, leaving 10 bases between them. Per germline, CDR1 SEHNR and CDR2 FQNEAQ (reference sequence). The CDR3 extends over 15 amino acids. The CDR3 loop is CASSLGTGRNTEAFF. In DNA, the CDR3 is TGTGCCAGCAGCTTAGGGACCGGACGGAACACTGAAGCTTTCTTT.

This clone was seen only once. This sequence joins TRBV18 and TRBJ1-4; 9 positions match TRBD1. CDR3 length: 14 amino acids. After removal of 6 bases from V and 14 bases from J, the junction contained 13 bases not matched to a gene. Germline-derived CDR1 and CDR2 are KGHSH and LQKENI. CDR3 nucleotides: TGTGCCAGCTCGGCAGGGACAGGGCTATACAAGCTGTTTTTT. It specifies CASSAGTGLYKLFF. Variable domain in full (rest from reference TRBV18 and TRBJ1-4): NAGVMQNPRHLVRRRGQEARLRCSPMKGHSHVYWYRQLPEEGLKFMVYLQKENIIDESGMPKERFSAEFPKEGPSILRIQQVVRGDSAAYFCASSAGTGLYKLFFGSGTQLSVL.

The rearrangement joins TRBV28 to TRBJ2-7; D perhaps matches TRBD1 (6 bases). CDR1 and CDR2 (germline): MDHEN, SYDVKM. V lost 4 bases and J lost 1, with 11 bases in between. This CDR3 has 14 residues. Here the CDR3 reads CASSSGAISYEQYF. CDR3 in DNA: TGTGCCAGCAGTTCAGGGGCGATATCCTACGAGCAGTACTTC.

As DNA, the CDR3 is TGTGCCAGCTCACCCCCAGACCCCGACTCCGGGGAGCTGTTTTTT. This encodes CASSPPDPDSGELFF. This chain links TRBV18 with TRBJ2-2; D ambiguous. The CDR3 has 15 residues. The V and J ends lost 3 bases and 6 bases respectively, with 14 bases between them. CDR1 and CDR2 (germline): KGHSH, LQKENI.

The chain links TRBV19 to TRBJ1-2; no reliable D call. The V and J ends lost 1 base and 1 base respectively, with 13 bases between them. Germline V gene data show CDR1 as LNHDA and CDR2 as SQIVND (reference sequence). This CDR3 has 16 residues. The DNA for the CDR3 is TGTGCCAGTAGTATAGGTCTTCCATACCTTAACTATGGCTACACCTTC. Translated: CASSIGLPYLNYGYTF.

This chain links TRBV19 with TRBJ2-1, with a possible D match to TRBD2 (7 bases). V was cut by 6 bases and J by 5 bases, with 20 bases left in between. Germline V gene sequence: CDR1 LNHDA, CDR2 SQIVND (reference sequence). This CDR3 has 16 amino acids. CDR3 in amino acids: CASRRGVGDYNNEQFF. DNA for the CDR3: TGTGCCAGTAGAAGGGGGGTAGGGGACTACAACAATGAGCAGTTCTTC. Full variable domain (remainder filled in from reference TRBV19 and TRBJ2-1): DGGITQSPKYLFRKEGQNVTLSCEQNLNHDAMYWYRQDPGQGLRLIYYSQIVNDFQKGDIAEGYSVSREKKESFPLTVTSAQKNPTAFYLCASRRGVGDYNNEQFFGPGTRLTVL.

In nucleotides, the CDR3 is TGTGCCAGCAGCTTTCCGGGACTAGCGGAGGCGAACACCGGGGAGCTGTTTTTT. It translates to CASSFPGLAEANTGELFF. The V and J genes are TRBV7-9 and TRBJ2-2, with TRBD2 matching over 11 bases. The ends lost 3 bases at V and 0 bases at J; junction bases unmatched: 6. The CDR3 length is 18 residues. CDR1 SEHNR and CDR2 FQNEAQ come from the germline V gene (reference sequence).

The rearrangement joins TRBV18 to TRBJ2-7; 7 bases map to TRBD1. Unmatched junction bases numbered 12, after V lost 3 bases and J lost 4 bases. CDR1 and CDR2 (germline): KGHSH, LQKENI. The CDR3 covers 16 residues. CDR3 in amino acids: CASSPLLGGSVYEQYF. The CDR3 DNA reads as TGTGCCAGCTCACCCCTGCTAGGGGGCTCCGTTTACGAGCAGTACTTC.

V gene TRBV3-1 (or the pseudogene TRBV3-2) combines with J gene TRBJ2-3; 15 nucleotides align to TRBD2. The germline V gene has CDR1 LGHDT and CDR2 YNNKEL (reference sequence). This CDR3 is 19 amino acids long. V dropped 0 bases and J dropped 3; count of bases not matched to a gene: 7. The CDR3 sequence: CASSQEAGTSGGLTDTQYF. In DNA, the CDR3 is TGTGCCAGCAGCCAAGAAGCCGGGACTAGCGGGGGGTTGACAGATACGCAGTATTTT.